What follows is one T cell receptor beta chain and its context. A second PCR, run for about 7 to 12 cycles, used a sample-barcoded 5' primer plus a J-beta primer mix. TCRdb processed the 5' RACE reads anew with MiXCR; each CDR3 protein has one entry. The sample consists of about 570,000 distinct CDR3 sequences, about 27% of them appearing once. This sample stems from a study of blood T cells in healthy people across ages. The sample was also linked to a second study, of T cells of mothers and their children.

What was sequenced was blood. The TCR comes from a boy younger than 10 in good health.

Written as DNA, the CDR3 is TGTGCCAGCAGCTGGTCGGCAGCCAACTATTTT. The encoded protein is CASSWSAANYF. The chain joins TRBV11-2 to TRBJ2-3; D ambiguous. Germline lookup yields CDR1 SGHAT and CDR2 FQNNGV. Trimming shortened V by 4 bases and J by 15 bases, and 14 bases separated the two germline ends. This CDR3 is built from 11 residues.